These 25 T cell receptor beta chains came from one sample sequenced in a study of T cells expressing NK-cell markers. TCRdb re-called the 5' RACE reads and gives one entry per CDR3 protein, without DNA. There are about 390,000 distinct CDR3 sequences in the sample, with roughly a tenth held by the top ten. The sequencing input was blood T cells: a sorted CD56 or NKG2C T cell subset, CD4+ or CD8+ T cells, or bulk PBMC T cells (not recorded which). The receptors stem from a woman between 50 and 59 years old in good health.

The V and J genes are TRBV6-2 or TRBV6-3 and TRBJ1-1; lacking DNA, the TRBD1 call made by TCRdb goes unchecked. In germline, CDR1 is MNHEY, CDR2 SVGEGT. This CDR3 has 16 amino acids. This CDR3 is CASSSALTGFITEAFF.

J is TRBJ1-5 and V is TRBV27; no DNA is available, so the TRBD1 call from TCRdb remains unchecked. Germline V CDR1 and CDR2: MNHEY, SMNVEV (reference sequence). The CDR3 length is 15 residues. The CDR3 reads CASRVGQGNNQPQHF.

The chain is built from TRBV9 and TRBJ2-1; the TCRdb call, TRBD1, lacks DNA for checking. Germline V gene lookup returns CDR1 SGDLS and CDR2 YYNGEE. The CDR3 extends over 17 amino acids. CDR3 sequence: CASSESGRDGGLNEQFF.

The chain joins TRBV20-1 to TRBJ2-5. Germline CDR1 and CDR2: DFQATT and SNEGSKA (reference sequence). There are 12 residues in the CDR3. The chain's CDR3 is CSARSVGETQYF.

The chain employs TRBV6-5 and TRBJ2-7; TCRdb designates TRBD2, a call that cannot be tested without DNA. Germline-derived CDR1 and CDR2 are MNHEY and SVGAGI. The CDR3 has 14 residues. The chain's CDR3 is CASTLLGGSSEQYF.

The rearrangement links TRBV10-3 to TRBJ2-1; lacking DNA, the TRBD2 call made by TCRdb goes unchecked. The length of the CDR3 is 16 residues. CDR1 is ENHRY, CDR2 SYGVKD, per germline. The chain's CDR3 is CAISESGLAGFSEQFF.

The CDR3 is CASSLTPRGETQYF. The chain couples TRBV6-2 or TRBV6-3 to TRBJ2-5; TCRdb gives TRBD1 as the D gene, but with no DNA this cannot be confirmed. This CDR3 is 14 amino acids long. Germline CDR1 and CDR2: MNHEY and SVGEGT.

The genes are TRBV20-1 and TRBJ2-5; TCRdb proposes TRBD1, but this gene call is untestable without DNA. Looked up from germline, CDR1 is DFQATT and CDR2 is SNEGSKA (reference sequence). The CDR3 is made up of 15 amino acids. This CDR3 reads CSARDRMLRGETQYF.

CDR3 region: CASRAERISYNEQFF. The chain joins TRBV5-1 to TRBJ2-1; TCRdb outputs TRBD2, but without DNA this stays unchecked. The CDR3 runs 15 residues. Germline CDR1 reads SGHRS; CDR2 reads YFSETQ.

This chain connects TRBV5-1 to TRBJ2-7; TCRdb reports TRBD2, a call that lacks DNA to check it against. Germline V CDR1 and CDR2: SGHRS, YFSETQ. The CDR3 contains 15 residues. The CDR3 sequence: CASSWTSLPSYEQYF.

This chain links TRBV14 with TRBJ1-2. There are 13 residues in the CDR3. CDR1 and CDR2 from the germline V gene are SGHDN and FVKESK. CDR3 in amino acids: CASSQGTVYGYTF.

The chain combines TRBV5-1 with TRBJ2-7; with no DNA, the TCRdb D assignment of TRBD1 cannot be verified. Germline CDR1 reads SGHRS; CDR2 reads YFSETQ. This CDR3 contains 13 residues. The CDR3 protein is CASSPIPGNEQYF.

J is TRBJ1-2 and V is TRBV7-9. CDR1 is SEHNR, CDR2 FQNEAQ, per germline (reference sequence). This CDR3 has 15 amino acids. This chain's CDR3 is CASSLAGVRLYGYTF.

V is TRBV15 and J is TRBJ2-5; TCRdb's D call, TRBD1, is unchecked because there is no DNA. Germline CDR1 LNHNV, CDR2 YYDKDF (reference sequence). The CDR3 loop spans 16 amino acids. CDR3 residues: CATRDSPNDPQETQYF.

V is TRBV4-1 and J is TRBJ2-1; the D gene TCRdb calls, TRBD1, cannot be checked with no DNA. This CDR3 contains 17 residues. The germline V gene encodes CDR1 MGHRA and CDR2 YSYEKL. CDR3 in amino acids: CASSQEWARVLQNEQFF.

The CDR3: CASTLKSGTSVAYNEQFF. The chain is built from TRBV6-5 and TRBJ2-1; without DNA, the TCRdb call of TRBD2 cannot be checked. Germline V gene lookup returns CDR1 MNHEY and CDR2 SVGAGI. There are 18 residues in the CDR3.

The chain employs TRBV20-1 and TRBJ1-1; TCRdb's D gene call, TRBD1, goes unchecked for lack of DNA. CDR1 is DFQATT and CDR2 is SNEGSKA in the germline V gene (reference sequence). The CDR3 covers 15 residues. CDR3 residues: CSAQGGLVVNTEAFF.

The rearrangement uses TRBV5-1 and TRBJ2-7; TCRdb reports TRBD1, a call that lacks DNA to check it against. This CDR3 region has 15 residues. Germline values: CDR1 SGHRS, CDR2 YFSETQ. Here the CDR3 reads CASSLEAGGNYEQYF.

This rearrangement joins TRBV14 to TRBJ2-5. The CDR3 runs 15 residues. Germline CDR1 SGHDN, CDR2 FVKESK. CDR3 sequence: CASSQALSQQETQYF. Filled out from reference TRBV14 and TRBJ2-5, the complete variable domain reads EAGVTQFPSHSVIEKGQTVTLRCDPISGHDNLYWYRRVMGKEIKFLLHFVKESKQDESGMPNNRFLAERTGGTYSTLKVQPAELEDSGVYFCASSQALSQQETQYFGPGTRLLVL.

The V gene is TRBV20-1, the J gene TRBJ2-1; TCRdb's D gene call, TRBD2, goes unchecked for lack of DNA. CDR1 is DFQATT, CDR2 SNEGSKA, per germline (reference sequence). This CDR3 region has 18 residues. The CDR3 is CSARSSNVGGGSYNEQFF.

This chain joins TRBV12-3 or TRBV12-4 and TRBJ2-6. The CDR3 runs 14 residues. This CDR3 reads CASTRLTGANVLTF.

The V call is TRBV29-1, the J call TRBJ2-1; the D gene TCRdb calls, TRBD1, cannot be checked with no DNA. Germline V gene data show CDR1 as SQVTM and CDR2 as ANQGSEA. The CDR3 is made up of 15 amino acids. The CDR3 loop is CSAKKPGIGYNEQFF.

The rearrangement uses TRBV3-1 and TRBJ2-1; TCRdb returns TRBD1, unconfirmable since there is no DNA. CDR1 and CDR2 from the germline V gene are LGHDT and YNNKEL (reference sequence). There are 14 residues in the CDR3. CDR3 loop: CASSTGAGSNEQFF.

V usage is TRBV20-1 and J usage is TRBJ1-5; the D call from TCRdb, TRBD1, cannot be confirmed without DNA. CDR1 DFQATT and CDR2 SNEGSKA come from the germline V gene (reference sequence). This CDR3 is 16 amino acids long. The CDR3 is CSARAGQGGRKQPQHF.

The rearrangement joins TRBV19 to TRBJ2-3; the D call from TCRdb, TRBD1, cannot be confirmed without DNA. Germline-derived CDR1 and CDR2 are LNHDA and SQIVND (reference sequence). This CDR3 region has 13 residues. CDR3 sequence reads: CASKNRGVDTQYF.